This TCR beta chain was recovered during a study of early T cells in non-severe SARS-CoV-2 infection. Study-wide background: Sequenced bulk RNA came from whole blood that was unsorted, and chains were unpaired. Study-level findings and limits: Anti-spike CD8 specificities were favored by VDJdb matching, whose results missed private and CD4 specificities.

Germline V CDR1 and CDR2: LGHNA, YSLEER. J lost 8 bases, V lost 0 bases, and 15 bases had no gene match. The CDR3 is 18 amino acids. Individual cDNA molecules each received unique molecular identifiers attached to them. Each CDR3 protein gets one entry after TCRdb re-called the 5' RACE reads with MiXCR. The sample has tens of thousands of distinct CDR3 sequences, about 8% seen once; the top ten hold 10%. This clonotype has at least ten counts. Its antigen is undetermined. The source material was whole blood, sampled at baseline. The chain combines TRBV4-3 with TRBJ2-3, with 9 nucleotides matching TRBD2. The sequence was collected from an adult who was a healthcare worker with PCR-confirmed SARS-CoV-2 infection or an uninfected control (not recorded which). CDR3 amino acids: CASSQDPFASGTGGTQYF. The CDR3 bases are TGCGCCAGCAGCCAAGATCCTTTCGCTAGCGGGACGGGCGGTACGCAGTATTTT.